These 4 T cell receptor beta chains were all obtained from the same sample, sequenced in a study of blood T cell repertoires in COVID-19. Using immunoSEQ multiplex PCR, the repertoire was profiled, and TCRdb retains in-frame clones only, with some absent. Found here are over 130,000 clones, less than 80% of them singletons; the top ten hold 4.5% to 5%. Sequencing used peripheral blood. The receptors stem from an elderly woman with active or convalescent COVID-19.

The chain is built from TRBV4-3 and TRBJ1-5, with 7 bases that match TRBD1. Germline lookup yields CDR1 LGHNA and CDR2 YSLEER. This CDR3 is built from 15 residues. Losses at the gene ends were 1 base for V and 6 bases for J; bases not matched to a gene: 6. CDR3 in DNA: TGCGCCAGCAGCCAAGGACAGGGTGGAAGTCAGCCCCAGCATTTT. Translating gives CASSQGQGGSQPQHF.

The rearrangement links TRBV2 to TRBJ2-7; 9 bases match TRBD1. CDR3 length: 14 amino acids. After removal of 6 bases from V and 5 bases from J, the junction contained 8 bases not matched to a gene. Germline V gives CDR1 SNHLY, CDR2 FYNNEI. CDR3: CASRGQGKGHEQYF. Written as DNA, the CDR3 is TGTGCCAGCAGGGGACAGGGAAAGGGCCACGAGCAGTACTTC.

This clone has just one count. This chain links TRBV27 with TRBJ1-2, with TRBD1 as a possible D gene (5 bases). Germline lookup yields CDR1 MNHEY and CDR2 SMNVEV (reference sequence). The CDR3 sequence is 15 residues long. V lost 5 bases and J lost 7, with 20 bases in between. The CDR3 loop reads CASSTSDGGRSGYTF. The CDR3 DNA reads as TGTGCCAGCAGTACCTCGGACGGGGGTAGGAGTGGCTACACCTTC.

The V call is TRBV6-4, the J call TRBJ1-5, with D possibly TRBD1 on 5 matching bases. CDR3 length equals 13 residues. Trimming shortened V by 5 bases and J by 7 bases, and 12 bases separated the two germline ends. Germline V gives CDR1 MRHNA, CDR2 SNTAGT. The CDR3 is CASSRDSQQPQHF. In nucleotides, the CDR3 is TGTGCCAGCAGTCGGGACTCTCAGCAGCCCCAGCATTTT.